This T cell receptor (beta chain) was sequenced for a study of T cells in Graves' hyperthyroidism and ophthalmopathy. Study-wide findings and caveats: The model foresaw ophthalmopathy a median around 6 months prior to onset.

RNA transcripts yielded amplified TCR beta CDR3 regions. The HTBI primer set served for first-round RT-PCR of the TCR CDR3. TCRdb re-analysed the multiplex PCR reads in MiXCR, keeping a single row per CDR3 protein. The data hold 550,000 to 700,000 distinct CDR3 sequences, with approximately 44% observed a single time. Details on this clonotype: Its antigen remains unidentified.

Trimming removed 5 bases at V and 5 bases at J, with 22 bases between. This CDR3 comprises 15 residues. Germline V CDR1 and CDR2: DFQATT, SNEGSKA (reference sequence). Sequencing was performed on peripheral blood or thyroid tissue (not recorded which). This sequence originates from an adult woman with Graves' disease, either hyperthyroidism or ophthalmopathy (not recorded which). The chain couples TRBV20-1 to TRBJ2-7; perhaps TRBD1 as D (5 bases). The chain's CDR3 is CSAPVQTSGANEQYF. CDR3 nucleotides: TGCAGTGCTCCCGTACAGACCTCTGGGGCGAACGAGCAGTACTTC.